This T cell receptor beta chain was sequenced in a study of blood T cell repertoires in COVID-19. In its sample, this clone was seen once. A read error may be the cause here, since a much bigger clone is one base away. Assay used: immunoSEQ multiplex PCR; TCRdb lists only in-frame clones, some missing. The sample lists some 200,000 clones; 75% to 90% were seen once. Germline lookup yields CDR1 SGHTA and CDR2 FQGTGA. The CDR3 has 15 residues. The V gene end was trimmed by 5 bases and the J gene end by 0 bases; junction bases not matched to a gene: 5. The chain is built from TRBV7-3 and TRBJ2-7; 9 nucleotides match TRBD2. The specimen was PBMCs or T cells enriched from blood (not recorded which). This TCR was recovered from a woman between 18 and 29 years old in a cohort exposed to, infected with or recovered from COVID-19 (not recorded which). CDR3 residues: CASSQGSGSSYEQYF. DNA for the CDR3: TGTGCCAGCAGCCAGGGTAGCGGGAGCTCCTACGAGCAGTACTTC.